One and the same sample provided the 4 T cell receptor beta chains below, sequenced in a study of CD8+ T cells in alopecia areata. RNA was isolated and reverse transcribed to cDNA, the sequencing template. Using immunoSEQ multiplex PCR, the repertoire was profiled, and TCRdb retains in-frame clones only, with some absent. The sample comprises roughly 150,000 clones, approximately 60% of which are singletons, and about 4.9% rests with the top ten. The sample comprised CD4+ T cells sorted from blood. All receptors derive from a human donor in good health.

This clone was counted a few times. The rearrangement joins TRBV30 to TRBJ2-7; a possible D gene is TRBD1 (6 bases). CDR1 is GTSNPN and CDR2 is SVGIG in the germline V gene (reference sequence). CDR3 length equals 12 residues. Trimming cost V 4 bases and J 5 bases, with 12 bases left between them. CDR3 region: CAWTQGRDEQYF. The DNA of the CDR3 is TGTGCCTGGACTCAGGGGCGGGACGAGCAGTACTTC.

The CDR3 loop is CASSQGLAGVSGELFF. CDR3 sequence (DNA): TGCGCCAGCAGCCAAGGGCTAGCGGGAGTGTCCGGGGAGCTGTTTTTT. This chain joins TRBV4-1 and TRBJ2-2, with 10 bases identical to TRBD2. The ends lost 1 base at V and 6 bases at J; junction bases unmatched: 5. This CDR3 region has 16 residues. Per germline, CDR1 MGHRA and CDR2 YSYEKL.

The chain couples TRBV7-3 to TRBJ2-1, with 7 nucleotides matching TRBD2. Germline CDR1 SGHTA, CDR2 FQGTGA. The CDR3 runs 15 residues. J gave up 11 bases and V 1 base, and 11 bases lay outside the gene matches. The CDR3 loop is CASSLRDTLADKQFF. The CDR3, as DNA: TGTGCCAGCAGCTTAAGAGACACTCTAGCGGATAAGCAGTTCTTC. The variable domain in full, completed from reference TRBV7-3 and TRBJ2-1, reads GAGVSQTPSNKVTEKGKYVELRCDPISGHTALYWYRQSLGQGPEFLIYFQGTGAADDSGLPNDRFFAVRPEGSVSTLKIQRTERGDSAVYLCASSLRDTLADKQFFGPGTRLTVL.

This clone was counted only a few times. The chain joins TRBV5-1 to TRBJ1-3; D is perhaps TRBD1 (6 bases). Germline lookup yields CDR1 SGHRS and CDR2 YFSETQ. With 2 bases removed from V and 2 bases from J, the gap between germline ends came to 8 bases. This CDR3 region has 14 residues. The CDR3 DNA sequence: TGCGCCAGCAGCTTCGGACAGACTGGAAACACCATATATTTT. It codes for CASSFGQTGNTIYF.